This T cell receptor beta chain is from a study of vaccination effects on CD4 cells after COVID-19. Remarks on this clone: Its target is unknown.

TCRdb's copy holds only in-frame clones and misses some; the assay was immunoSEQ multiplex PCR. The table has tens of thousands of clones, about four fifths seen once. This CDR3 region has 16 residues. Germline loops: CDR1 LNHDA, CDR2 SQIVND (reference sequence). V lost 3 bases and J lost 3, with 15 bases in between. Overall study findings and caveats: Cross-reaction with common cold coronaviruses was seen in only 1 of 255 vaccine-induced clones from healthy vaccinees.

Isolating CD4+ T cells followed approximately ten days of culture. The TCR comes from a human donor who received a COVID-19 vaccine. The input for sequencing was CD4+ T cells from PBMCs cultured without peptide, taken before COVID-19 vaccination. The gene calls are TRBV19 and TRBJ1-5; D is undetermined. For the CDR3, the DNA is TGTGCCAGTAGTATTTGGGCCGCCGACATCAATCAGCCCCAGCATTTT. Encoded protein: CASSIWAADINQPQHF.